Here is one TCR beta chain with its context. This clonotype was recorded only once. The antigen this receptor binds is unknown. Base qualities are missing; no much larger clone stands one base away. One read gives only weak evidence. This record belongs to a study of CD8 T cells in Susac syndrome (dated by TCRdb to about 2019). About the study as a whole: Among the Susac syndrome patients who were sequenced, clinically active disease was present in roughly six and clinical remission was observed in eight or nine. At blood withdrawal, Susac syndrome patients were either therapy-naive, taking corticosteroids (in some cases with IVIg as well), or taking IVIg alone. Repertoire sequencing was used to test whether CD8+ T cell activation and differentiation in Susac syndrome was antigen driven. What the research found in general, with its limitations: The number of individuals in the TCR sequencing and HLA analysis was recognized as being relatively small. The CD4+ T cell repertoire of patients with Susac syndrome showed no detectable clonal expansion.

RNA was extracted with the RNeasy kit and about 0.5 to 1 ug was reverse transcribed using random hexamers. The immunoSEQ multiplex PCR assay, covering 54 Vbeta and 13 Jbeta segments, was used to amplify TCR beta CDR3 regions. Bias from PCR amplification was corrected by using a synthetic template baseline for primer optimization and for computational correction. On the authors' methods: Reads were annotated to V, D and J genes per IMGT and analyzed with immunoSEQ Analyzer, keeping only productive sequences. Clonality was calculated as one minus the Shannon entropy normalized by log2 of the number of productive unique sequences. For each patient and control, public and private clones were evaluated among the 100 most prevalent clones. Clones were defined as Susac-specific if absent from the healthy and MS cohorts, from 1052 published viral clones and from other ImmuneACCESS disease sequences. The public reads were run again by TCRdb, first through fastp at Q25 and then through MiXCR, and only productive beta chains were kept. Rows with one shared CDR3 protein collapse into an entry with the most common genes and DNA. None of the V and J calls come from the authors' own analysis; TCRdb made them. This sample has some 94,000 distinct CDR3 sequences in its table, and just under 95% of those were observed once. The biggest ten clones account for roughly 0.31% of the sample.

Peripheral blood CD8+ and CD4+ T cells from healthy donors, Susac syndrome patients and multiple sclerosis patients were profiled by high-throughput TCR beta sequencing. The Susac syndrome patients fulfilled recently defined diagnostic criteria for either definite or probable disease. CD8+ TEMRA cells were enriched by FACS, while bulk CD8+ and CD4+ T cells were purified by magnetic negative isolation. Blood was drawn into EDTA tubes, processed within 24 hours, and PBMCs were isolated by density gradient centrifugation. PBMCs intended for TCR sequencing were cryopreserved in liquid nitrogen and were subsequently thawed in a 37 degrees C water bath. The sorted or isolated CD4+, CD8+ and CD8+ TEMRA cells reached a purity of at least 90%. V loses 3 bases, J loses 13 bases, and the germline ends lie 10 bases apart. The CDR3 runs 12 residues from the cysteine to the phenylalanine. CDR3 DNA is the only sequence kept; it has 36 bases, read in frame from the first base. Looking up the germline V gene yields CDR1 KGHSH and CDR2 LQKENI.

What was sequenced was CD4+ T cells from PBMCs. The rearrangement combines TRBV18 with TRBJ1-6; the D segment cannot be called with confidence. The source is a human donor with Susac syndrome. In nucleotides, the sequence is TGTGCCAGCTCACCGTCGGAAGGGCCCCTCCACTTT. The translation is CASSPSEGPLHF.